The 30 T cell receptor beta chains below come from one sample, sequenced in a study of blood T cell repertoires in COVID-19. TCRdb's table, derived via immunoSEQ multiplex PCR, lists solely in-frame clones and lacks some. The sample has 150,000 to 200,000 clones, 80% to 85% seen once; the top ten hold approximately 2.5%. The sequenced sample was peripheral blood. These receptors were obtained from a human donor with acute or convalescent COVID-19. The donor label of this sample is uncertain.

The gene calls are TRBV13 and TRBJ2-5, with TRBD2 matching 14 bases. Per the germline V gene, CDR1 is PRHDT and CDR2 is FYEKMQ (reference sequence). J was trimmed by 2 bases and V by 4 bases; bases with no gene match: 6. CDR3 size: 17 residues. The CDR3: CASSWGLAGVRQETQYF. The CDR3 DNA reads TGTGCCAGCAGCTGGGGACTAGCGGGGGTTAGGCAAGAGACCCAGTACTTC.

The gene calls are TRBV7-8 and TRBJ2-2; 7 positions match TRBD1. Germline V lookup: CDR1 SGHVS, CDR2 FQNEAQ. After removal of 5 bases from V and 0 bases from J, the junction contained 6 bases not matched to a gene. The CDR3 has 16 amino acids. The CDR3 spells CASSRDRAPNTGELFF. The DNA of the CDR3 is TGTGCCAGCAGCCGAGACAGGGCCCCGAACACCGGGGAGCTGTTTTTT.

The chain joins TRBV5-6 to TRBJ2-7; TRBD2 matches 9 bases. The CDR3 is 13 residues long. Unmatched junction bases numbered 4, after V lost 5 bases and J lost 4 bases. Germline CDR1 and CDR2: SGHDT and YYEEEE. CDR3 nucleotides: TGTGCCAGCAGGGCTAGCGGGGCATACGAGCAGTACTTC. Translating it yields CASRASGAYEQYF. The full variable domain, with the rest looked up from reference TRBV5-6 and TRBJ2-7, is DAGVTQSPTHLIKTRGQQVTLRCSPKSGHDTVSWYQQALGQGPQFIFQYYEEEERQRGNFPDRFSGHQFPNYSSELNVNALLLGDSALYLCASRASGAYEQYFGPGTRLTVT.

For this clone: Different DNA sequences within this sample yield the same CDR3. The genes are TRBV7-9 and TRBJ1-1; no firm D call. V dropped 3 bases and J dropped 5 bases, with 10 bases sitting between them. Germline V gives CDR1 SEHNR, CDR2 FQNEAQ (reference sequence). This CDR3 region has 13 residues. The CDR3, as DNA: TGTGCCAGCAGCTTGGAGGGAGGGACTGAAGCTTTCTTT. Protein product: CASSLEGGTEAFF.

The CDR3 nucleotides are TGTGCCAGCAGTGAAGCCTACAGGGGCCTGAACACTGAAGCTTTCTTT. Translating it yields CASSEAYRGLNTEAFF. The rearrangement links TRBV6-1 to TRBJ1-1; 7 bases fit TRBD1. V shed 0 bases and J 0 bases; nucleotides not matched to a gene: 4. CDR1 is MNHNS, CDR2 SASEGT, per germline. The CDR3 loop spans 16 amino acids.

The chain uses TRBV19 and TRBJ2-1; no clear D. Germline-derived CDR1 and CDR2 are LNHDA and SQIVND (reference sequence). Deletions cut 5 bases from V and 0 bases from J, with 11 bases between. CDR3 length: 15 residues. The CDR3 coding sequence is TGTGCCAGTAGTCCAATTTTCCCCTCCTACAATGAGCAGTTCTTC. This translates into CASSPIFPSYNEQFF.

The chain is built from TRBV6-5 and TRBJ1-4; possible D gene TRBD1, 6 bases. V was cut by 6 bases and J by 8 bases, with 16 bases left in between. The germline gives CDR1 MNHEY, CDR2 SVGAGI. The CDR3 runs 14 residues. The CDR3 reads CASRRTQTGEKLFF. In nucleotides, the CDR3 is TGTGCCAGCAGGAGGACTCAAACAGGGGAAAAACTGTTTTTT.

The V and J genes are TRBV11-2 and TRBJ2-1, with D possibly being TRBD2 (5 bases). Trimming left V 1 base short and J 3 bases short, with 13 bases between. CDR1 is SGHAT, CDR2 FQNNGV, per germline. The CDR3 is 16 residues long. The CDR3 DNA sequence: TGTGCCAGCAGCTTAGTAGGAGCGGAGGTCTACAATGAGCAGTTCTTC. This codes for CASSLVGAEVYNEQFF.

Points on this clone: At one end the junction does not follow the germline gene, possibly because of a read error. The rearrangement uses TRBV6-1 and TRBJ2-2, with a weak D call TRBD1 (6 bases). The germline V gene encodes CDR1 MNHNS and CDR2 SASEGT. The CDR3 runs 14 residues. CDR3 region: CASSENRATGELFF. CDR3 nucleotide sequence: TGTGCCAGTAGTGAAAACAGGGCCACCGGGGAGCTGTTTTTT.

The chain joins TRBV7-9 to TRBJ2-1; no clear D. Trimming took 4 bases from V and 0 from J, leaving 13 bases between them. Germline V CDR1 and CDR2: SEHNR, FQNEAQ (reference sequence). The CDR3 is 16 residues long. Written as DNA, the CDR3 is TGTGCCAGCAGCTCCGGTGGTCCAAGCTCCTACAATGAGCAGTTCTTC. It translates to CASSSGGPSSYNEQFF.

With regard to this clone: The same CDR3 can be traced to other DNA sequences in this sample. The chain is built from TRBV5-1 and TRBJ2-5; the match to TRBD2 covers 8 bases. Germline CDR1 SGHRS, CDR2 YFSETQ. V lost 4 bases and J lost 2; bases outside the gene matches: 7. The CDR3 spans 15 residues. CDR3: CASSLAGGPQETQYF. The CDR3 nucleotides read TGCGCCAGCAGCCTGGCGGGGGGACCACAAGAGACCCAGTACTTC.

The chain employs TRBV7-9 and TRBJ1-5; 7 bases fit TRBD1. The germline CDR1 and CDR2 sequences are SEHNR and FQNEAQ (reference sequence). Unmatched junction bases numbered 6, after V lost 5 bases and J lost 5 bases. The CDR3 is 14 residues long. CDR3 coding DNA: TGTGCCAGCAGCGTCGGGACAGACTATCAGCCCCAGCATTTT. This gives the protein CASSVGTDYQPQHF.

This clone was detected only once. V usage is TRBV5-1 and J usage is TRBJ2-7; 7 nucleotides agree with TRBD2. The germline V gene encodes CDR1 SGHRS and CDR2 YFSETQ. This CDR3 region has 14 residues. V trimming: 0 bases; J trimming: 6 bases; junction bases outside the gene matches: 6. CDR3 bases: TGCGCCAGCAGCTTGGAGGGGAGGGCGGGCGAGCAGTACTTC. Amino acids: CASSLEGRAGEQYF.

The chain couples TRBV5-1 to TRBJ2-5; weak D call: TRBD1 (6 bases). CDR3 length equals 14 residues. V was trimmed by 0 bases and J by 5 bases, leaving 11 bases between them. The V gene's germline CDR1 is SGHRS and CDR2 YFSETQ. The CDR3 loop reads CASSLAGQGETQYF. The CDR3 DNA reads TGCGCCAGCAGCTTGGCCGGTCAGGGGGAGACCCAGTACTTC.

This chain uses TRBV9 with TRBJ2-1, with TRBD1 identical over 8 bases. There are 13 residues in the CDR3. J was trimmed by 4 bases and V by 3 bases; bases with no gene match: 0. Germline assignment: CDR1 SGDLS and CDR2 YYNGEE. The CDR3 sequence is CASSGQGYNEQFF. CDR3 nucleotides: TGTGCCAGCAGCGGACAGGGGTACAATGAGCAGTTCTTC.

This clone occurred once. V and J are TRBV27 and TRBJ2-7; 8 bases agree with TRBD2. The CDR3 runs 15 residues. Germline loops: CDR1 MNHEY, CDR2 SMNVEV (reference sequence). V dropped 3 bases and J dropped 0; count of bases not matched to a gene: 4. CDR3 sequence: CASSFRRGDSYEQYF. CDR3 sequence (DNA): TGTGCCAGCAGTTTCCGGCGGGGGGACTCCTACGAGCAGTACTTC.

This clone was counted a few times. The rearrangement uses TRBV30 and TRBJ1-2; 9 bases fit TRBD1. The CDR3 covers 18 residues. Germline trimming cut 3 bases from V and 0 bases from J; bases unmatched to any gene: 14. Germline-derived CDR1 and CDR2 are GTSNPN and SVGIG (reference sequence). The CDR3 sequence is CAWREAGTGYYSNYGYTF. CDR3 DNA: TGTGCCTGGAGGGAAGCCGGGACAGGGTACTATTCTAACTATGGCTACACCTTC.

The J gene is TRBJ2-1, the V gene TRBV9, with a possible D match to TRBD2 (5 bases). This CDR3 comprises 15 residues. Germline V lookup: CDR1 SGDLS, CDR2 YYNGEE. The V end was cut by 3 bases, the J end by 5 bases, with 15 bases between. The CDR3 spells CASSGRASSNNEQFF. The CDR3, as DNA: TGTGCCAGCAGCGGAAGGGCTAGCAGCAACAATGAGCAGTTCTTC.

V usage is TRBV9 and J usage is TRBJ2-7; D is undetermined. There are 14 residues in the CDR3. V lost 0 bases, J lost 1 base, and 8 bases lay in between. Germline CDR1 is SGDLS and CDR2 is YYNGEE. The CDR3 nucleotides are TGTGCCAGCAGCGTAGGTAGCAGATCCTACGAGCAGTACTTC. This encodes CASSVGSRSYEQYF.

J is TRBJ2-2 and V is TRBV5-6; 7 bases are shared with TRBD2. CDR3 length: 18 residues. Germline V gene sequence: CDR1 SGHDT, CDR2 YYEEEE. V shed 7 bases, J shed 2 bases, and the junction held 17 bases outside the gene matches. The CDR3 region is CASPFPGGWRGNTGELFF. The CDR3 bases are TGTGCCAGCCCCTTCCCCGGGGGGTGGAGGGGCAACACCGGGGAGCTGTTTTTT.

The chain recombines TRBV5-5 with TRBJ1-6; 7 bases match TRBD1. The ends lost 4 bases at V and 5 bases at J; junction bases unmatched: 6. Germline CDR1 SGHKS, CDR2 YYEKEE (reference sequence). The CDR3 covers 15 residues. Written as DNA, the CDR3 is TGTGCCAGCAGCCACCGACAGGGAGATAATTCACCCCTCCACTTT. Translated, it gives CASSHRQGDNSPLHF.

V gene TRBV27 combines with J gene TRBJ2-1; 7 bases are shared with TRBD2. Germline V gene sequence: CDR1 MNHEY, CDR2 SMNVEV (reference sequence). The J segment lost 7 bases and the V segment lost 6 bases, leaving 15 bases of the junction unmatched. The CDR3 is 16 amino acids. The CDR3 DNA reads TGTGCCAGCAGCACGACTAGCCGGCGGGATTGGAATGAGCAGTTCTTC. Protein product: CASSTTSRRDWNEQFF.

V gene TRBV6-2 or TRBV6-3 combines with J gene TRBJ1-2, with 8 bases that match TRBD1. This CDR3 has 14 amino acids. CDR1 and CDR2 (germline): MNHEY, SVGEGT. Losses at the gene ends were 6 bases for V and 2 bases for J; bases not matched to a gene: 5. The chain's CDR3 is CASSFGQGNYGYTF. The CDR3 DNA sequence: TGTGCCAGCAGCTTCGGACAGGGCAACTATGGCTACACCTTC.

The chain has TRBV5-1 and TRBJ2-3; 15 nucleotides align to TRBD2. Trimming removed 2 bases from V and 0 bases from J; junction bases left unmatched: 4. The CDR3 has 18 amino acids. Germline CDR1 and CDR2: SGHRS and YFSETQ. CDR3: CASSLGTSGRTSTDTQYF. The CDR3 nucleotides read TGCGCCAGCAGCTTAGGGACTAGCGGGAGGACTAGCACAGATACGCAGTATTTT.

The CDR3 DNA reads as TGTGCCAGCAGCTTATGGGGCTTAATTAATGAAAAACTGTTTTTT. It yields the protein CASSLWGLINEKLFF. The chain couples TRBV5-6 to TRBJ1-4, with D maybe TRBD1 (5 bases). CDR1 is SGHDT and CDR2 is YYEEEE in the germline V gene. The CDR3 spans 15 residues. V lost 2 bases to trimming and J lost 4 bases, with 12 bases between them.

This rearrangement joins TRBV27 to TRBJ1-1; TRBD1 is a possible D gene (5 bases). The V gene lost 4 bases and the J gene lost 0 bases, with 12 bases spanning the gap. CDR1 is MNHEY, CDR2 SMNVEV, per germline (reference sequence). The CDR3 length is 15 residues. Here the CDR3 reads CASSWGVTVNTEAFF. The CDR3 DNA sequence: TGTGCCAGCAGTTGGGGGGTGACGGTGAACACTGAAGCTTTCTTT.

V is TRBV3-1 (or the pseudogene TRBV3-2) and J is TRBJ2-2; 10 positions match TRBD2. With 0 bases clipped from V and 3 bases from J, the junction kept 13 bases outside the gene matches. The CDR3 has 20 residues. The germline V gene has CDR1 LGHDT and CDR2 YNNKEL (reference sequence). The chain's CDR3 is CASSQDVRLAGHLDTGELFF. DNA for the CDR3: TGTGCCAGCAGCCAAGATGTTCGACTAGCGGGCCATTTGGACACCGGGGAGCTGTTTTTT.

This clone was recorded once. J is TRBJ2-5 and V is TRBV2; 7 bases align to TRBD2. Per germline, CDR1 SNHLY and CDR2 FYNNEI. With V trimmed by 0 bases and J by 14 bases, 12 bases remained unmatched. This CDR3 is built from 14 residues. As DNA, the CDR3 is TGTGCCAGCAGTGAAGCGGTGGAGCGGGGTACCTCATACTTC. It is translated as CASSEAVERGTSYF.

The chain couples TRBV5-4 to TRBJ1-2; 11 nucleotides align to TRBD1. The CDR3 contains 14 residues. Unmatched junction bases numbered 5, after V lost 4 bases and J lost 6 bases. Germline V CDR1 and CDR2: SGHNT, YYREEE (reference sequence). CDR3 protein: CASSTGQGDDGYTF. CDR3 nucleotide sequence: TGTGCCAGCAGCACGGGACAGGGGGATGATGGCTACACCTTC.

V gene TRBV5-1 combines with J gene TRBJ2-5, with D perhaps matching TRBD2 (5 bases). V lost 5 bases and J lost 2, with 16 bases in between. Per germline, CDR1 SGHRS and CDR2 YFSETQ. The CDR3 runs 15 residues. CDR3 DNA sequence: TGCGCCAGCAGATTCGTCGGGGTTGAGCAAGAGACCCAGTACTTC. Encoded protein: CASRFVGVEQETQYF.